The TCR beta chain under discussion was sequenced for a study of blood T cell repertoires in COVID-19. Produced via immunoSEQ multiplex PCR; TCRdb's table is partial and in-frame only. In the table there are around 300,000 clones, 75% to 90% of which are singletons. All enrollees were roughly 18 to 100 years old and from roughly 22 US areas. CDR1 LGHDT and CDR2 YNNKEL come from the germline V gene (reference sequence). V lost 4 bases and J lost 10, with 17 bases in between. The CDR3 totals 15 residues. This sequence was found in a woman aged 45-65 years who had recovered from COVID-19. The chain links TRBV3-1 (or the pseudogene TRBV3-2) to TRBJ1-6; D is perhaps TRBD1 (5 bases). Sequences were obtained from PBMCs or T cells enriched from blood (not recorded which). CDR3 region: CASSLTGTGRSPLHF. The CDR3 coding sequence is TGTGCCAGCAGCCTTACAGGTACAGGAAGGTCACCCCTCCACTTT.